These 7 T cell receptor beta chains came from one sample sequenced in a study of cytomegalovirus exposure and HLA in healthy donors. PCR primers comprised 60 Vbeta and 13 Jbeta primers. The method was immunoSEQ multiplex PCR; TCRdb's version includes in-frame clones alone and lacks a portion of them. The sample has roughly 200,000 clones; 77% are singletons. Sequenced input: PBMCs. These receptors were taken from a woman aged 55 to 70 in good health and CMV-seropositive.

The CDR3 DNA follows: TGTGCCAGCAGCTTAGATGGTAGAGCATACACCGGGGAGCTGTTTTTT. Translated: CASSLDGRAYTGELFF. This chain connects TRBV7-2 to TRBJ2-2, with no clear D. The germline CDR1 and CDR2 sequences are SGHTA and FQGNSA. Between the trimmed V and J ends, which lost 1 base and 3 bases, there was a span of 12 bases. There are 16 residues in the CDR3.

There are a few counts of this clone. J is TRBJ1-1 and V is TRBV27; TRBD1 is a possible D gene (5 bases). The CDR3 covers 13 residues. Germline V gene sequence: CDR1 MNHEY, CDR2 SMNVEV (reference sequence). V was shortened by 3 bases and J by 4 bases, with 9 bases between the two germline ends. CDR3 sequence: CASSLFRATEAFF. CDR3 DNA: TGTGCCAGCAGTTTGTTCAGGGCCACTGAAGCTTTCTTT.

The genes are TRBV5-1 and TRBJ1-2; D is perhaps TRBD1 (6 bases). The CDR3 spans 15 residues. The germline gives CDR1 SGHRS, CDR2 YFSETQ. The V end was cut by 6 bases, the J end by 5 bases, with 20 bases between. The CDR3 bases are TGCGCCAGCACCCAGGGGCAGTCTCTGCGGTATGGCTACACCTTC. It yields the protein CASTQGQSLRYGYTF. Complete variable domain (other parts from reference TRBV5-1 and TRBJ1-2): KAGVTQTPRYLIKTRGQQVTLSCSPISGHRSVSWYQQTPGQGLQFLFEYFSETQRNKGNFPGRFSGRQFSNSRSEMNVSTLELGDSALYLCASTQGQSLRYGYTFGSGTRLTVV.

The chain combines TRBV28 with TRBJ2-7; D remains unclear. Germline-derived CDR1 and CDR2 are MDHEN and SYDVKM. This CDR3 contains 13 residues. V was clipped by 4 bases and J by 5 bases, with 12 bases between them. CDR3 amino acids: CASSSNRLHEQYF. The CDR3 DNA reads as TGTGCCAGCAGTTCCAATCGACTCCACGAGCAGTACTTC.

This clone has only a few counts. This chain joins TRBV27 and TRBJ1-5; tentative D call: TRBD1 (6 bases). The V gene's germline CDR1 is MNHEY and CDR2 SMNVEV (reference sequence). V was shortened by 3 bases and J by 5 bases, with 14 bases between the two germline ends. The CDR3 length is 15 residues. CDR3 DNA: TGTGCCAGCAGTTTCCGAGGGGGATCGGATCAGCCCCAGCATTTT. Amino acids: CASSFRGGSDQPQHF.

This clone was detected a few times. This chain joins TRBV29-1 and TRBJ2-3; 11 nucleotides line up with TRBD2. The V gene's germline CDR1 is SQVTM and CDR2 ANQGSEA. The J segment lost 4 bases and the V segment lost 7 bases, leaving 10 bases of the junction unmatched. This CDR3 has 15 residues. The CDR3 nucleotides read TGCAGCGGGGGGACTAGCGGAGGACGATCAGATACGCAGTATTTT. This sequence encodes CSGGTSGGRSDTQYF.

The rearrangement joins TRBV2 to TRBJ2-5, with a weak D call TRBD1 (8 bases). The J call may be in error: the DNA end matches TRBJ2-7 better. Looked up from germline, CDR1 is SNHLY and CDR2 is FYNNEI. This CDR3 spans 13 amino acids. The CDR3 DNA reads as TGTGCCAGCAGTGGTTACAGGGGGGGCGAGCAGTACTTC. Translation: CASSGYRGGEQYF.